This T cell receptor beta chain was identified in a study of blood T cell repertoires in COVID-19. Only in-frame clones appear in the TCRdb table, and some are missing; sequencing was by immunoSEQ multiplex PCR. The sample includes 80,000 to 95,000 clones, just over 85% of them seen just once. The V and J ends lost 3 bases and 0 bases respectively, with 8 bases between them. This CDR3 contains 14 residues. Germline V gene data show CDR1 as SGHTA and CDR2 as FQGNSA. Material: peripheral blood. The receptor was isolated from a man aged 45-65 years with active or convalescent COVID-19. This sequence joins TRBV7-2 and TRBJ1-1; D not certain. CDR3 sequence reads: CASSFNTLNTEAFF. Here the CDR3 DNA reads TGTGCCAGCAGCTTCAACACCCTGAACACTGAAGCTTTCTTT.